Each of the 8 T cell receptor beta chains below was sequenced from the same sample in a study of T cell repertoires in cytomegalovirus infection. These TCRs' antigens remain unknown. TCRdb called the reads again in MiXCR, with one record for every CDR3 protein. Counted here are approximately 910,000 distinct CDR3 sequences, 30% to 40% occurring once; the ten biggest clones make up about an eighth. Sample: cultured CD8+ T cells from PBMCs, taken from culture after CMV antigen stimulation. These receptors originate from a human donor in good health (CMV status not recorded). Some clones in this sample may be carry-over from other donors' samples.

J is TRBJ2-7 and V is TRBV6-1; D is possibly TRBD1 (6 bases). This CDR3 comprises 13 residues. V was cut by 5 bases and J by 6 bases, with 14 bases left in between. Germline V gives CDR1 MNHNS, CDR2 SASEGT. This CDR3 is CASSYRGIGEQYV. CDR3 DNA: TGTGCCAGCAGTTATAGGGGGATAGGCGAGCAGTACGTC.

This clonotype was counted only a few times. The CDR3 protein is CASSWTEVNTEAFF. The CDR3 region has the DNA TGTGCCAGTAGTTGGACAGAAGTGAACACTGAAGCTTTCTTT. The chain is built from TRBV19 and TRBJ1-1; TRBD1 might be the D (6 bases). There are 14 residues in the CDR3. Germline loops: CDR1 LNHDA, CDR2 SQIVND (reference sequence). V lost 5 bases, J lost 0 bases, and 10 bases lay in between. Looking up the rest from reference TRBV19 and TRBJ1-1 gives the full variable domain: DGGITQSPKYLFRKEGQNVTLSCEQNLNHDAMYWYRQDPGQGLRLIYYSQIVNDFQKGDIAEGYSVSREKKESFPLTVTSAQKNPTAFYLCASSWTEVNTEAFFGQGTRLTVV.

This chain connects TRBV18 to TRBJ1-2; D uncertain. With 2 bases removed from V and 0 bases from J, the gap between germline ends came to 10 bases. Germline CDR1 is KGHSH and CDR2 is LQKENI. This CDR3 contains 15 residues. CDR3 amino acids: CASSPGGPTNYGYTF. DNA for the CDR3: TGTGCCAGCTCACCAGGCGGACCTACTAACTATGGCTACACCTTC.

This clonotype occurred a few times. The rearrangement joins TRBV27 to TRBJ2-5; no clear D gene. The CDR3 sequence is 12 residues long. CDR1 MNHEY and CDR2 SMNVEV come from the germline V gene (reference sequence). The V end lost 5 bases, the J end lost 3 bases, and 7 bases lay between the germline ends. The CDR3 nucleotides are TGTGCCAGCAGTCCCGATGAAGAGACCCAGTACTTC. It specifies CASSPDEETQYF.

The chain links TRBV6-1 to TRBJ1-5; no clear D gene. The CDR3 extends over 15 amino acids. The germline gives CDR1 MNHNS, CDR2 SASEGT. With 2 bases removed from V and 4 bases from J, the gap between germline ends came to 12 bases. The CDR3 region is CASSEIPGLNQPQHF. The DNA for the CDR3 is TGTGCCAGCAGTGAAATCCCGGGGTTAAATCAGCCCCAGCATTTT.

The rearrangement uses TRBV7-9 and TRBJ2-2; D remains ambiguous. The CDR3 runs 14 residues. Trimming cost V 1 base and J 5 bases, with 8 bases left between them. Germline V gene data show CDR1 as SEHNR and CDR2 as FQNEAQ (reference sequence). CDR3 in amino acids: CASSLERVTGELFF. CDR3 sequence (DNA): TGTGCCAGCAGCTTAGAAAGGGTTACCGGGGAGCTGTTTTTT.

This rearrangement joins TRBV7-6 to TRBJ2-5; weak D call: TRBD2 (6 bases). The CDR3 has 13 amino acids. Trimming took off 5 bases at V and 7 bases at J, with 14 bases between the two ends. Germline V lookup: CDR1 SGHVS, CDR2 FNYEAQ. The CDR3 nucleotides are TGTGCCAGCAGCCCCAGGGAGGTCGGGACCCAGTACTTC. This codes for CASSPREVGTQYF.

V usage is TRBV11-1 and J usage is TRBJ1-1; possible D gene TRBD1, 6 bases. CDR3 length equals 15 residues. Deletions cut 5 bases from V and 3 bases from J, with 16 bases between. Germline V gives CDR1 SGHAT, CDR2 FQDESV (reference sequence). The chain's CDR3 is CASSPRRGADTEAFF. In DNA form, the CDR3 reads TGTGCCAGCAGCCCTAGACGGGGGGCTGACACTGAAGCTTTCTTT. The whole variable domain, remainder taken from reference TRBV11-1 and TRBJ1-1, is EAEVAQSPRYKITEKSQAVAFWCDPISGHATLYWYRQILGQGPELLVQFQDESVVDDSQLPKDRFSAERLKGVDSTLKIQPAELGDSAMYLCASSPRRGADTEAFFGQGTRLTVV.